A selection of T cell receptor beta chains follows, all from one sample in a study of human T cells and chemical hapten exposure. TCRdb re-analysed the RACE reads in MiXCR, keeping a single row per CDR3 protein. Here the sample spans 300,000 to 400,000 distinct CDR3 sequences, about 7% being singletons. The sample in question was whole blood, obtained in connection with sensitization to the hapten diphenylcyclopropenone (DPC). The source of these receptors is a woman between 18 and 30 years old with alopecia areata. Some clones in this sample may be carry-over from other donors' samples. The CDR3 runs from the conserved cysteine through the conserved F or W. The order of the fields is J gene, V gene, CDR3 protein.

J gene: TRBJ2-5; V gene: TRBV28; CDR3 protein: CASSLYGGWLADQETQYF
J gene: TRBJ2-7; V gene: TRBV4-1; CDR3 protein: CASSPTSLGFTYEQYF
J gene: TRBJ2-2; V gene: TRBV9; CDR3 protein: CASSDRLAHRGTGELFF
J gene: TRBJ1-2; V gene: TRBV20-1; CDR3 protein: CSALGTGSHYGYTF
J gene: TRBJ2-5; V gene: TRBV2; CDR3 protein: CASSVLEAGTQYF
J gene: TRBJ1-2; V gene: TRBV28; CDR3 protein: CASSSQVTYGYTF
J gene: TRBJ1-4; V gene: TRBV7-9; CDR3 protein: CASSFLDSGSLNEKLFF
J gene: TRBJ2-4; V gene: TRBV28; CDR3 protein: CASSSLRLARGIQYF
J gene: TRBJ1-2; V gene: TRBV20-1; CDR3 protein: CSARDYGYGYTF
J gene: TRBJ2-5; V gene: TRBV2; CDR3 protein: CASSGTPAETQYF
J gene: TRBJ2-7; V gene: TRBV6-5; CDR3 protein: CASSYSTDRSYEQYF
J gene: TRBJ1-4; V gene: TRBV4-1; CDR3 protein: CASSHVGNEKLFF
J gene: TRBJ1-1; V gene: TRBV6-4; CDR3 protein: CASPTVNTEAFF
J gene: TRBJ2-7; V gene: TRBV4-1; CDR3 protein: CASSQGQLYEQYF
J gene: TRBJ2-5; V gene: TRBV7-2; CDR3 protein: CASSLIGTSQETQYF
J gene: TRBJ1-1; V gene: TRBV6-2/TRBV6-3; CDR3 protein: CASRSGQAGVNTEAFF
J gene: TRBJ2-5; V gene: TRBV7-9; CDR3 protein: CASSGQAGETQYF
J gene: TRBJ1-2; V gene: TRBV3-1; CDR3 protein: CASSQEPRGYTF
J gene: TRBJ2-7; V gene: TRBV6-5; CDR3 protein: CASSYRLGSSEQYF
J gene: TRBJ1-4; V gene: TRBV4-3; CDR3 protein: CASSQDRGQGGEKLFF
J gene: TRBJ2-7; V gene: TRBV9; CDR3 protein: CASSRDAGAYEQYF
J gene: TRBJ2-3; V gene: TRBV7-6; CDR3 protein: CASSLEMGGGQPADTQYF
J gene: TRBJ2-4; V gene: TRBV3-1; CDR3 protein: CASRYTGTVESIQYF
J gene: TRBJ2-7; V gene: TRBV3-1; CDR3 protein: CASSPSTGPYEQYF
J gene: TRBJ1-1; V gene: TRBV18; CDR3 protein: CASSPHPGAMNTEAFF
J gene: TRBJ2-6; V gene: TRBV6-2/TRBV6-3; CDR3 protein: CASSYVPQGTGANVLTF
J gene: TRBJ1-3; V gene: TRBV7-9; CDR3 protein: CASSLSGSSGNTIYF
J gene: TRBJ2-6; V gene: TRBV4-2; CDR3 protein: CASSQARGRISGANVLTF
J gene: TRBJ2-3; V gene: TRBV7-2; CDR3 protein: CASSLVVDTQYF
J gene: TRBJ1-2; V gene: TRBV6-6; CDR3 protein: CATVQGAVGYTF
J gene: TRBJ2-1; V gene: TRBV6-2/TRBV6-3; CDR3 protein: CASRSFTHSYNEQFF
J gene: TRBJ2-6; V gene: TRBV5-4; CDR3 protein: CASSSEGRGANVLTF
J gene: TRBJ1-2; V gene: TRBV6-2/TRBV6-3; CDR3 protein: CASSYWRGGGYTF
J gene: TRBJ1-2; V gene: TRBV10-3; CDR3 protein: CAIYGGINYGYTF
J gene: TRBJ2-7; V gene: TRBV5-1; CDR3 protein: CASSLAGTVSYEQYF
J gene: TRBJ2-3; V gene: TRBV27; CDR3 protein: CASSEAGAFTDTQYF
J gene: TRBJ2-2; V gene: TRBV4-2; CDR3 protein: CASSQEAGARTGELFF
J gene: TRBJ2-3; V gene: TRBV5-1; CDR3 protein: CASSLVRNTDTQYF
J gene: TRBJ2-1; V gene: TRBV11-2; CDR3 protein: CASSNNPLPGRSNEQFF
J gene: TRBJ2-5; V gene: TRBV6-1; CDR3 protein: CASSLRGRATMETQYF
J gene: TRBJ2-5; V gene: TRBV12-5; CDR3 protein: CASGSPTNRVPYETQYF
J gene: TRBJ1-2; V gene: TRBV12-3/TRBV12-4; CDR3 protein: CASKPPGSYGYTF
J gene: TRBJ2-3; V gene: TRBV5-4; CDR3 protein: CASSFLTGADTQYF
J gene: TRBJ2-1; V gene: TRBV27; CDR3 protein: CASSRGPAGNEQFF
J gene: TRBJ1-3; V gene: TRBV2; CDR3 protein: CASRGGGNTIYF
J gene: TRBJ1-1; V gene: TRBV20-1; CDR3 protein: CSARVSRANTEAFF